The clone carrying this TCR beta chain appeared once. What it binds is unknown. It was with 60 Vbeta and 13 Jbeta primers that the PCR ran. This table comes from immunoSEQ multiplex PCR, and its TCRdb copy is limited to in-frame clones, with some not included. The data hold some 150,000 clones, with roughly 80% observed a single time. This sample is drawn from a study of cytomegalovirus exposure and HLA in healthy donors. At the level of the study: Among the 398 donors who were genotyped, roughly 85% fell in the genetic ancestry cluster that is associated with self-reported Caucasian donors.

Study-level results: Reportedly, cytomegalovirus status was diagnosed with high sensitivity and specificity. In a later analysis, TCR beta V- and J-gene trimming showed a link to a missense DCLRE1C variant.

Sample: PBMCs. This clonotype originated in a man aged 18 to 30 in good health and CMV-seropositive.

CDR3: CASSVSGGSCPYF. The CDR3 bases are TGTGCCAGCAGCGTTTCAGGGGGTAGTTGTCCGTACTTC. The chain uses TRBV9 and TRBJ2-7, with 7 positions matching TRBD1. V was pared by 2 bases and J by 12 bases, with 11 bases of the junction left unmatched. The length of the CDR3 is 13 residues. Germline loops: CDR1 SGDLS, CDR2 YYNGEE.